Listed below are T cell receptor beta chains from one sample, sequenced in a study of blood T cell repertoires in COVID-19. Clones were read by immunoSEQ multiplex PCR, and TCRdb kept only the in-frame ones, dropping some. Among 180,000 or so clones listed, 76% were seen once. Sequenced sample: peripheral blood. The receptors were gathered from a woman aged 45-60 years with active or convalescent COVID-19. The CDR3 runs from the conserved cysteine through the conserved F or W. A D gene is named only where the DNA matches it firmly. Size is omitted from some rows. Given values are once, few, many or a class for expanded clones.

d_call,j_call,clone_size,v_call,cdr3_aa,cdr3_nt
.,TRBJ1-5,.,TRBV12-5,CASEKSGTQLGTQHF,TGTGCTAGTGAAAAGAGTGGGACACAGCTTGGGACCCAGCATTTT
TRBD2,TRBJ2-1,.,TRBV4-3,CASSQERYREGGEQFF,TGCGCCAGCAGCCAAGAGCGGTATCGGGAGGGGGGTGAGCAGTTCTTC
TRBD2,TRBJ2-7,.,TRBV6-6,CASSSRGGGPEQYF,TGTGCCAGCAGTTCCCGCGGGGGGGGGCCCGAGCAGTACTTC
TRBD1,TRBJ2-3,.,TRBV7-3,CASSLMGQGTDTQYF,TGTGCCAGCAGCTTAATGGGACAGGGCACAGATACGCAGTATTTT
TRBD1,TRBJ1-1,.,TRBV4-1,CASSQGTGPNTEAFF,TGCGCCAGCAGCCAGGGGACAGGCCCTAACACTGAAGCTTTCTTT
.,TRBJ2-3,.,TRBV5-1,CASSSLGGLGTDTQYF,TGCGCCAGCAGCTCCCTGGGCGGGTTAGGCACAGATACGCAGTATTTT
TRBD1,TRBJ2-2,once,TRBV13,CASSKDRGGGTGELFF,TGTGCCAGCAGCAAGGACAGGGGTGGCGGGACCGGGGAGCTGTTTTTT
.,TRBJ2-1,.,TRBV4-2,CASSQGPARRGWATRQFF,TGTGCCAGCAGCCAAGGTCCCGCTCGGAGGGGTTGGGCAACTAGGCAGTTCTTC
TRBD1,TRBJ1-1,.,TRBV5-4,CASSFQKGAGTEAFF,TGTGCCAGCAGCTTCCAAAAGGGGGCAGGAACTGAAGCTTTCTTT
TRBD1,TRBJ1-3,.,TRBV15,CATSRGLDRASGNTIYF,TGTGCCACCAGCAGAGGCCTAGACAGGGCCTCTGGAAACACCATATATTTT
.,TRBJ1-4,few,TRBV6-5,CASSYSRRATNEKLFF,TGTGCCAGCAGTTACTCGCGGCGGGCAACTAATGAAAAACTGTTTTTT
TRBD2,TRBJ2-1,.,TRBV19,CASSIRAGGSDEQFF,TGTGCCAGTAGTATTAGGGCGGGGGGGAGCGATGAGCAGTTCTTC
TRBD1,TRBJ1-5,few,TRBV30,CAWSVTGFGQPQHF,TGTGCCTGGAGTGTGACAGGGTTCGGGCAGCCCCAGCATTTT
.,TRBJ1-1,.,TRBV30,CAWNPEEDTEAFF,TGTGCCTGGAATCCAGAGGAGGACACTGAAGCTTTCTTT
.,TRBJ2-2,.,TRBV7-9,CASSLTEANTGELFF,TGTGCCAGCAGCTTAACAGAAGCGAACACCGGGGAGCTGTTTTTT
.,TRBJ1-2,.,TRBV29-1,CSGQGGGGYTF,TGCAGCGGCCAAGGGGGGGGCGGCTACACCTTC
.,TRBJ2-2,.,TRBV30,CAWELYRNTGELFF,TGTGCCTGGGAGCTTTACAGGAACACCGGGGAGCTGTTTTTT
TRBD2,TRBJ2-7,.,TRBV15,CATSRGSGSVHEQYF,TGTGCCACCAGCAGAGGTAGCGGGAGTGTCCACGAGCAGTACTTC
.,TRBJ1-2,.,TRBV5-6,CASSSAGVYGYTF,TGTGCCAGCAGCTCGGCGGGGGTCTATGGCTACACCTTC
.,TRBJ1-6,.,TRBV7-7,CASSLGRGYRAPLHF,TGTGCCAGCAGCTTAGGGAGAGGTTACAGGGCACCCCTCCACTTT
.,TRBJ1-2,.,TRBV19,CATNPGYGYTF,TGTGCCACCAATCCGGGGTATGGCTACACCTTC
TRBD2,TRBJ2-1,many,TRBV28,CASSPGLAGGRVKYNEQFF,TGTGCCAGCAGTCCGGGACTAGCGGGAGGGAGGGTTAAGTACAATGAGCAGTTCTTC
.,TRBJ1-6,few,TRBV19,CASRQSSYNSPLHF,TGTGCCAGTCGACAGAGCTCCTATAATTCACCCCTCCACTTT
TRBD1,TRBJ1-2,.,TRBV15,CATSRDRGLGGYTF,TGTGCCACCAGCAGAGACAGGGGGCTAGGAGGCTACACCTTC
TRBD1,TRBJ2-6,few,TRBV28,CAVRQGARSGANVLTF,TGTGCCGTACGACAGGGGGCTAGGTCTGGGGCCAACGTCCTGACTTTC
.,TRBJ1-5,once,TRBV12-5,CASADQQVINQPQHF,TGTGCTAGTGCCGACCAACAGGTTATCAATCAGCCCCAGCATTTT
.,TRBJ1-2,.,TRBV6-5,CASTEDRQTYGYTF,TGTGCCAGCACCGAAGACAGACAGACCTATGGCTACACCTTC